A single sample is the source of the 27 T cell receptor beta chains below, sequenced in a study of T cell repertoires in cytomegalovirus infection. The antigens these receptors bind are not known. TCRdb ran MiXCR on the reads and lists one entry per CDR3 protein. The data show hundreds of thousands of distinct CDR3 sequences, with about 33% seen just once and 15% to 20% held by the top ten. The starting material was cultured PBMCs, obtained from culture after CMV antigen stimulation. The receptors derive from a human donor in good health (CMV status not recorded). Some clones in this sample may be carry-over from other donors' samples.

This clonotype was seen repeatedly, ten times or more. V usage is TRBV6-1 and J usage is TRBJ2-3, with 8 positions matching TRBD1. Losses at the gene ends were 5 bases for V and 3 bases for J; bases not matched to a gene: 10. In germline, CDR1 is MNHNS, CDR2 SASEGT. This CDR3 contains 16 residues. Here the CDR3 DNA reads TGTGCCAGCAGTAAGGGACAGGATCGAGTTACAGATACGCAGTATTTT. This translates into CASSKGQDRVTDTQYF.

This clonotype has a handful of counts. The chain links TRBV2 to TRBJ2-4; TRBD1 matches at 9 bases. CDR1 is SNHLY and CDR2 is FYNNEI in the germline V gene. The CDR3 runs 15 residues. Losses at the gene ends were 4 bases for V and 4 bases for J; bases not matched to a gene: 5. The CDR3 spells CASSGAGTGKNIQYF. The CDR3 nucleotides read TGTGCCAGCAGTGGGGCCGGGACAGGGAAAAACATTCAGTACTTC.

The chain links TRBV19 to TRBJ1-2, with D possibly matching TRBD1 (6 bases). The CDR3 is 13 residues long. Deletions cut 8 bases from V and 7 bases from J, with 17 bases between. Germline-derived CDR1 and CDR2 are LNHDA and SQIVND (reference sequence). The CDR3 here is CASRGLGGSGYTF. The CDR3 nucleotides read TGTGCCAGTCGCGGGCTAGGGGGAAGTGGCTACACCTTC.

The sample holds a few counts of this clonotype. The V call is TRBV12-3 or TRBV12-4, the J call TRBJ2-5; TRBD1 matches 7 bases. CDR3 length equals 15 residues. V gave up 3 bases and J gave up 4 bases; unmatched junction bases: 8. The CDR3 coding sequence is TGTGCCAGCAGTTTCAGGGGACAGCTAGGAGAGACCCAGTACTTC. Translation gives CASSFRGQLGETQYF.

The chain combines TRBV27 with TRBJ1-4; D not certain. From germline, CDR1 is MNHEY and CDR2 SMNVEV (reference sequence). Deletions cut 3 bases from V and 8 bases from J, with 10 bases between. CDR3 size: 13 residues. The DNA for the CDR3 is TGTGCCAGCAGTTTCCGGATGGGGGAAAAACTGTTTTTT. Its protein is CASSFRMGEKLFF.

This clonotype is a singleton in its sample. This chain uses TRBV10-2 with TRBJ1-1; D might be TRBD1 (6 bases). The V end was cut by 0 bases, the J end by 3 bases, with 14 bases between. The CDR3 has 16 residues. The V gene's germline CDR1 is WSHSY and CDR2 SAAADI. CDR3 DNA: TGCGCCAGCAGTGAGTCTTCGGAGGGGGGCTACACTGAAGCTTTCTTT. Translation gives CASSESSEGGYTEAFF.

This clonotype came up a few times. J is TRBJ2-7 and V is TRBV20-1, with a weak D call TRBD2 (6 bases). Germline loops: CDR1 DFQATT, CDR2 SNEGSKA (reference sequence). Trimming shortened V by 6 bases and J by 6 bases, and 18 bases separated the two germline ends. This CDR3 spans 13 amino acids. The CDR3 reads CSAPQDGGFEQYF. The DNA of the CDR3 is TGCAGTGCGCCCCAGGACGGAGGGTTCGAGCAGTACTTC.

This clonotype was recorded once. The chain uses TRBV12-3 or TRBV12-4 and TRBJ2-3; 10 bases match TRBD2. CDR3 length equals 13 residues. Trimming removed 4 bases from V and 6 bases from J; junction bases left unmatched: 1. The CDR3 here is CASSSSGSDTQYF. The CDR3 DNA is TGTGCCAGCAGTTCTAGCGGGAGCGATACGCAGTATTTT.

The V and J genes are TRBV15 and TRBJ2-3; the D is unclear. V gave up 3 bases and J gave up 9 bases, with 16 bases separating them. The CDR3 has 14 amino acids. Germline-derived CDR1 and CDR2 are LNHNV and YYDKDF (reference sequence). Here the CDR3 reads CATSSTTRLGTQYF. The CDR3 nucleotides are TGTGCCACCAGCAGTACCACGCGTCTAGGGACGCAGTATTTT.

The chain joins TRBV7-8 to TRBJ1-5; TRBD1 is a possible D gene (5 bases). CDR1 SGHVS and CDR2 FQNEAQ come from the germline V gene. The CDR3 is made up of 14 amino acids. V was shortened by 5 bases and J by 5 bases, with 13 bases between the two germline ends. As DNA, the CDR3 is TGTGCCAGCAGCACATGGGGCAGAGATCAGCCCCAGCATTTT. Translating gives CASSTWGRDQPQHF. Variable domain in full (rest from reference TRBV7-8 and TRBJ1-5): GAGVSQSPRYKVAKRGQDVALRCDPISGHVSLFWYQQALGQGPEFLTYFQNEAQLDKSGLPSDRFFAERPEGSVSTLKIQRTQQEDSAVYLCASSTWGRDQPQHFGDGTRLSIL.

This clonotype was seen repeatedly, ten times or more. The chain joins TRBV7-2 to TRBJ1-2, with D maybe TRBD1 (6 bases). V was clipped by 1 base and J by 4 bases, with 13 bases between them. The CDR3 covers 15 residues. Germline loops: CDR1 SGHTA, CDR2 FQGNSA. Here the CDR3 DNA reads TGTGCCAGCAGCTTAGGTTACAGGGAGGGCTATGGCTACACCTTC. It codes for CASSLGYREGYGYTF.

This clonotype showed up just a few times. The J gene is TRBJ1-1, the V gene TRBV7-9; D is ambiguous. The germline V and J ends were trimmed by 3 bases and 0 bases, with 11 bases remaining between them. The CDR3 is 15 amino acids. Per the germline V gene, CDR1 is SEHNR and CDR2 is FQNEAQ (reference sequence). The CDR3 protein is CASSLAMGLNTEAFF. The CDR3, as DNA: TGTGCCAGCAGCTTGGCCATGGGCCTGAACACTGAAGCTTTCTTT. The full variable domain, its missing parts supplied by reference TRBV7-9 and TRBJ1-1, is DTGVSQNPRHKITKRGQNVTFRCDPISEHNRLYWYRQTLGQGPEFLTYFQNEAQLEKSRLLSDRFSAERPKGSFSTLEIQRTEQGDSAMYLCASSLAMGLNTEAFFGQGTRLTVV.

V and J are TRBV7-9 and TRBJ2-3; 7 bases are shared with TRBD1. The CDR3 spans 16 residues. The V segment lost 5 bases and the J segment 0 bases; nucleotides outside the gene matches: 8. CDR1 and CDR2 (germline): SEHNR, FQNEAQ (reference sequence). The CDR3 spells CASSTPGTASTDTQYF. CDR3 nucleotide sequence: TGTGCCAGCAGCACCCCCGGGACAGCTAGCACAGATACGCAGTATTTT.

The chain combines TRBV28 with TRBJ2-1, with D perhaps TRBD2 (5 bases). The ends were cut back, 6 bases at V and 8 bases at J, with 17 bases in the middle. Germline CDR1 is MDHEN and CDR2 is SYDVKM. This CDR3 is 14 amino acids long. DNA for the CDR3: TGTGCCAGCAGACCCCGGGGTAAAGGCTATGAGCAGTTCTTC. Protein product: CASRPRGKGYEQFF.

This clonotype was recorded a few times. The rearrangement uses TRBV7-8 and TRBJ1-6; D is unclear. Trimming removed 2 bases at V and 4 bases at J, with 9 bases between. Per the germline V gene, CDR1 is SGHVS and CDR2 is FQNEAQ. The CDR3 consists of 15 residues. Here the CDR3 reads CASSLYRGYNSPLHF. The CDR3 region has the DNA TGTGCCAGCAGCTTATACCGGGGATATAATTCACCCCTCCACTTT. The whole variable domain, filled in from reference TRBV7-8 and TRBJ1-6, reads GAGVSQSPRYKVAKRGQDVALRCDPISGHVSLFWYQQALGQGPEFLTYFQNEAQLDKSGLPSDRFFAERPEGSVSTLKIQRTQQEDSAVYLCASSLYRGYNSPLHFGNGTRLTVT.

The chain is built from TRBV4-1 and TRBJ2-2, with 13 bases fitting TRBD2. The ends lost 4 bases at V and 3 bases at J; junction bases unmatched: 8. The CDR3 is made up of 18 amino acids. Germline V lookup: CDR1 MGHRA, CDR2 YSYEKL. This chain's CDR3 is CASSLGLAGVLYTGELFF. The CDR3 coding sequence is TGCGCCAGCAGCCTCGGACTAGCGGGGGTGTTGTACACCGGGGAGCTGTTTTTT.

CDR3 sequence reads: CASSGLAGGPYQETQYF. In DNA, the CDR3 is TGTGCCAGCAGTGGACTAGCGGGAGGGCCGTATCAAGAGACCCAGTACTTC. The J gene is TRBJ2-5, the V gene TRBV2, with 14 bases matching TRBD2. The germline CDR1 and CDR2 sequences are SNHLY and FYNNEI. The trim removed 4 bases at V and 2 bases at J, leaving 6 bases unmatched. CDR3 length: 17 amino acids.

The chain uses TRBV10-3 and TRBJ1-4; D unclear. CDR1 is ENHRY and CDR2 is SYGVKD in the germline V gene. The CDR3 consists of 15 residues. With 5 bases removed from V and 4 bases from J, the gap between germline ends came to 14 bases. The DNA for the CDR3 is TGTGCCATCAGTCCCCCAGGCGGGATTAATGAAAAACTGTTTTTT. Its translation is CAISPPGGINEKLFF.

Many counts were recorded for this clonotype. The chain is built from TRBV7-2 and TRBJ2-3, with D hard to call. Trimming left V 8 bases short and J 4 bases short, with 13 bases between. The germline V gene encodes CDR1 SGHTA and CDR2 FQGNSA. The length of the CDR3 is 13 residues. The DNA for the CDR3 is TGTGCCAGCTCCGCCCCAGCACCAGATACGCAGTATTTT. Encoded protein: CASSAPAPDTQYF.

This clonotype was observed a handful of times. The chain carries TRBV2 and TRBJ2-1; D call uncertain. The germline V gene has CDR1 SNHLY and CDR2 FYNNEI. V lost 1 base to trimming and J lost 5 bases, with 21 bases between them. The CDR3 totals 18 residues. The CDR3 DNA follows: TGTGCCAGCAGTGAAGGCTGGGGTTTCTCATCCGAAAACAATGAGCAGTTCTTC. Its protein product is CASSEGWGFSSENNEQFF.

The chain uses TRBV12-3 or TRBV12-4 and TRBJ1-5, with 7 bases aligning to TRBD1. The CDR3 contains 14 residues. V trimming: 6 bases; J trimming: 4 bases; junction bases outside the gene matches: 6. The CDR3 spells CASRQGQQNQPQHF. Written as DNA, the CDR3 is TGTGCCAGCAGACAGGGACAGCAGAATCAGCCCCAGCATTTT.

The genes are TRBV7-2 and TRBJ1-5; the D is unclear. The germline V gene has CDR1 SGHTA and CDR2 FQGNSA. The germline V and J ends were trimmed by 2 bases and 5 bases, with 7 bases remaining between them. The CDR3 contains 13 residues. This CDR3 reads CASSLFPYQPQHF. The CDR3 DNA follows: TGTGCCAGCAGCTTATTCCCGTATCAGCCCCAGCATTTT.

Only a few counts were recorded for this clonotype. The chain recombines TRBV12-5 with TRBJ2-1, with 9 bases lining up with TRBD1. CDR3 size: 12 residues. The germline V gene encodes CDR1 LGHNT and CDR2 FRNRAP. The V segment lost 9 bases and the J segment 9 bases; nucleotides outside the gene matches: 6. The CDR3 here is CASSGQGGEQFF. The CDR3 bases are TGTGCTAGCTCGGGACAGGGCGGTGAGCAGTTCTTC.

The rearrangement links TRBV7-4 to TRBJ2-1; TRBD2 agrees at 7 bases. Germline-derived CDR1 and CDR2 are SGHVT and SQSDAQ. CDR3 size: 12 residues. After removal of 5 bases from V and 9 bases from J, the junction contained 4 bases not matched to a gene. The CDR3 DNA sequence: TGTGCCAGCAGCCTCACTAGCGCTGAGCAGTTCTTC. Translated, it gives CASSLTSAEQFF.

As to this clonotype: At one boundary the junction diverges from the germline segment, which might be a read error. The CDR3 spells CTSSSVQGENIQYF. In DNA form, the CDR3 reads TGTACCAGCAGCTCAGTCCAGGGGGAAAACATTCAGTACTTC. The chain employs TRBV5-4 and TRBJ2-4; 7 bases are shared with TRBD1. This CDR3 is built from 14 residues. Germline CDR1 reads SGHNT; CDR2 reads YYREEE (reference sequence).

The chain has TRBV12-3 or TRBV12-4 and TRBJ2-1; a possible D gene is TRBD2 (7 bases). V gave up 9 bases and J gave up 1 base, with 16 bases separating them. The CDR3 totals 15 residues. The CDR3, as DNA: TGTGCCAGTTTATTAGGGGGGGTATCCTACAATGAGCAGTTCTTC. As protein: CASLLGGVSYNEQFF.

This clonotype was seen only a few times. V is TRBV6-1 and J is TRBJ2-1, with no clear D. CDR1 is MNHNS, CDR2 SASEGT, per germline. Deletions cut 1 base from V and 6 bases from J, with 7 bases between. The CDR3 sequence is 13 residues long. CDR3 bases: TGTGCCAGCAGTGAAGACAGACCCAATGAGCAGTTCTTC. It codes for CASSEDRPNEQFF.